The rows below give T cell receptor beta chains drawn from one sample of a study of response to subunit inactivated influenza vaccine. TCRdb reprocessed the RT-PCR reads via MiXCR and lists one record per CDR3 protein. The table lists over 750,000 distinct CDR3 sequences, over 20% of them singletons, with about 10% in the top ten. The sequenced sample was PBMCs from blood, obtained roughly 5 days after vaccination. The receptors were gathered from a man in his fifties or sixties who received an inactivated influenza vaccine. Both conserved end residues are part of each CDR3. The D gene is left open where the match is weak. A row's size may be missing; if present it is once, few, many or a size class.

CDR3 DNA	CDR3 protein	clone size	D gene	J gene	V gene	CDR3 length
TGTGCCAGCAGCTTGGGCTTTTCCGGGGAGCTGTTTTTT	CASSLGFSGELFF	.	.	TRBJ2-2	TRBV7-2	13
TGTGCCTTCCGGGCCGGACTAGCGGGAGTGGCGTACGAGCAGTACTTC	CAFRAGLAGVAYEQYF	.	TRBD2	TRBJ2-7	TRBV5-4	16
TGTGCCAGCAGCTTAGTCAACAGTCGAGAGACCCAGTACTTC	CASSLVNSRETQYF	.	.	TRBJ2-5	TRBV7-2	14
TGCGCCAGCAGCCAAGGAGGGTCGCGGCCTCAAGGGGACACCGGGGAGCTGTTTTTT	CASSQGGSRPQGDTGELFF	.	.	TRBJ2-2	TRBV4-3	19
TGCAGTGCTAGACCGGGACTAGCGGGAGCTGGGATTTGGTACGAGCAGTACTTC	CSARPGLAGAGIWYEQYF	few	TRBD2	TRBJ2-7	TRBV20-1	18
TGTGCCAGCAGACCAACAGACAGGGCCCTCAGTGGCTACACCTTC	CASRPTDRALSGYTF	few	TRBD1	TRBJ1-2	TRBV12-3/TRBV12-4	15
TGTGCCAGCAGCTTAGTTTTCGACGGCCCAAACACCGGGGAGCTGTTTTTT	CASSLVFDGPNTGELFF	.	.	TRBJ2-2	TRBV7-6	17
TGTGCCACTGGGCGGGAGTTCTACGAGCAGTACTTC	CATGREFYEQYF	.	TRBD2	TRBJ2-7	TRBV6-2/TRBV6-3	12
TGCAGCGTTGATGTTGGACAGGCGGGCGAGCAGTACTTC	CSVDVGQAGEQYF	many	TRBD1	TRBJ2-7	TRBV29-1	13
TGTGCCAGCAGTTTAGGGCGGGAGCTACATACCTACAATGAGCAGTTCTTC	CASSLGRELHTYNEQFF	few	TRBD2	TRBJ2-1	TRBV12-3/TRBV12-4	17
TGTGCCAGCCGACTAGCTAGCGGGGAGTACAATGAGCAGTTCTTC	CASRLASGEYNEQFF	many	TRBD2	TRBJ2-1	TRBV7-2	15
TGTGCCAGCAGTTTATGGCCGCGAGCGGGAGTCACAGATACGCAGTATTTT	CASSLWPRAGVTDTQYF	.	TRBD2	TRBJ2-3	TRBV12-3/TRBV12-4	17
TGTGCCAGCAGATTGAACGCAGGGGGGAACACCGGGGAGCTGTTTTTT	CASRLNAGGNTGELFF	.	TRBD1	TRBJ2-2	TRBV11-2	16
TGTGCCACCCTTCCGGGGGACTTCACAGATACGCAGTATTTT	CATLPGDFTDTQYF	.	.	TRBJ2-3	TRBV6-1	14
TGTGCCAGCAGCCAGTCCGTGGGAGATGAGCAGTTCTTC	CASSQSVGDEQFF	.	.	TRBJ2-1	TRBV3-1	13
TGTGCCAGCAGTTATATGCTAGAGATAGTAAGCACAGATACGCAGTATTTT	CASSYMLEIVSTDTQYF	.	.	TRBJ2-3	TRBV28	17
TGCAGCGCGGGACAGGGAGACACCGGGGAGCTGTTTTTT	CSAGQGDTGELFF	many	TRBD1	TRBJ2-2	TRBV29-1	13
TGTGCCAGCAGTTTAGCTCGGCCGAGAGATACGCAGTATTTT	CASSLARPRDTQYF	.	.	TRBJ2-3	TRBV27	14
TGTGCCATCAGGAAACCGGGACTAGCCTTCTACGAGCAGTACTTC	CAIRKPGLAFYEQYF	many	TRBD2	TRBJ2-7	TRBV10-3	15
TGCAGCGTTGAGGACAGGGGGTGGTCGAACACTGAAGCTTTCTTT	CSVEDRGWSNTEAFF	few	TRBD1	TRBJ1-1	TRBV29-1	15
TGTGCCAGCAGCCGGACAGGGGCCTACACCGGGGAGCTGTTTTTT	CASSRTGAYTGELFF	.	TRBD1	TRBJ2-2	TRBV28	15
TGTGCCAGCAGTCGTACTAGCGGGGGGGCCACAGATACGCAGTATTTT	CASSRTSGGATDTQYF	few	TRBD2	TRBJ2-3	TRBV2	16
TGCGCCAGCAGCTCCCTACAGGGATTTGCCGGGGAGCTGTTTTTT	CASSSLQGFAGELFF	.	.	TRBJ2-2	TRBV5-1	15
TGCAGTGCTAGAGATCTTAGGAGACAGGGCTACAATGAGCAGTTCTTC	CSARDLRRQGYNEQFF	.	TRBD1	TRBJ2-1	TRBV20-1	16
TGCAGCGCCACGTTGCCCTCGACAGGGCGAAACGAGCAGTACTTC	CSATLPSTGRNEQYF	.	TRBD1	TRBJ2-7	TRBV29-1	15
TGTGCCAGCAGCTTTCCGCGGGAGGGCCTCACAGATACGCAGTATTTT	CASSFPREGLTDTQYF	few	TRBD2	TRBJ2-3	TRBV11-2	16